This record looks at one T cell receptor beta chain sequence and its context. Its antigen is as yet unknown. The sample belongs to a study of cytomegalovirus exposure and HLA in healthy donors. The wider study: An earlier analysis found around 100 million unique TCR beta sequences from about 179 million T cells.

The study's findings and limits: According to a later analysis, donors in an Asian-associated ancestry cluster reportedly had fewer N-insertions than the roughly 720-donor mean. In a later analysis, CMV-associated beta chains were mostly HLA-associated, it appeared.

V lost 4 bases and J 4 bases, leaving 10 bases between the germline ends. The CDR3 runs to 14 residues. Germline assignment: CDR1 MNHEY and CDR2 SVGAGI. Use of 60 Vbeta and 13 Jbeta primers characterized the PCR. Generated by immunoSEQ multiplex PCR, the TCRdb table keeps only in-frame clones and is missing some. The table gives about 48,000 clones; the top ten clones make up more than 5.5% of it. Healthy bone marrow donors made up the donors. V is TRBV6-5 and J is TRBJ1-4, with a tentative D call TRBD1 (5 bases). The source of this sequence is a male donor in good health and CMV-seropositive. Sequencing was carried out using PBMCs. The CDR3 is CASSSRQGNEKLFF. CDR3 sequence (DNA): TGTGCCAGCAGTTCCCGGCAGGGTAATGAAAAACTGTTTTTT.